This entry describes one TCR beta chain. Its antigen is currently unknown. This specimen comes from a study of blood T cells in healthy people across ages. The CDR3 covers 13 residues. Germline V CDR1 and CDR2: SQVTM, ANQGSEA. Trimming left V 7 bases short and J 3 bases short, with 15 bases between. The second PCR ran about 6 to 12 cycles with a sample-barcoded 5' primer and J-beta primers. TCRdb re-called the 5' RACE reads with MiXCR, one entry per CDR3 protein. The sample lists fewer than 950,000 distinct CDR3 sequences, 50% to 65% occurring once. General observations from the study: Naive T cell percentage and TCR beta diversity correlated strongly.

Sequencing input: blood. V gene TRBV29-1 combines with J gene TRBJ1-1; a possible D gene is TRBD1 (6 bases). This sequence was found in an elderly man in good health. DNA for the CDR3: TGCAGCGCCAACAGGGTAGGGGACACTGAAGCTTTCTTT. Translated, it gives CSANRVGDTEAFF.